A selection of T cell receptor beta chains follows, all from one sample in a study of cytomegalovirus exposure and HLA in healthy donors. Libraries were prepared by immunoSEQ multiplex PCR; TCRdb keeps only in-frame clonotypes and omits some of them. The sample records hundreds of thousands of clones, around 83% being singletons. The sample taken for sequencing was PBMCs. The receptors stem from a girl aged 10-17 years in good health and CMV-seronegative. CDR3s include the opening cysteine and the closing phenylalanine or tryptophan. The D gene is left open where the match is weak. Clone size appears in some rows only: once, few, many, or a class for an expanded clone.

CASSTRTAYEQYF TGTGCCAGCAGTACCCGGACAGCTTACGAGCAGTACTTC . TRBJ2-7 . TRBV6-1
CARPDPKGFPYEQYF TGTGCCAGACCGGATCCTAAGGGGTTTCCCTACGAGCAGTACTTC few TRBJ2-7 . TRBV19
CASSLGLAGAEQFF TGTGCCAGCAGTTTGGGACTAGCGGGGGCTGAGCAGTTCTTC . TRBJ2-1 TRBD2 TRBV27
CASSPSFTGGPYNSPLHF TGTGCCAGCAGTCCTTCCTTTACAGGGGGCCCTTATAATTCACCCCTCCACTTT . TRBJ1-6 TRBD1 TRBV27
CASSQDTLQGGNSPLHF TGCGCCAGCAGCCAAGATACCTTACAGGGAGGGAATTCACCCCTCCACTTT . TRBJ1-6 . TRBV4-3
CASSQDLNRGSNQPQHF TGTGCCAGCAGCCAAGACCTTAACAGGGGCAGCAATCAGCCCCAGCATTTT . TRBJ1-5 TRBD1 TRBV4-2
CASSDGTGADTQYF TGTGCCAGCAGTGACGGGACAGGGGCAGATACGCAGTATTTT . TRBJ2-3 TRBD1 TRBV6-4
CASSQRQAGGYEQYF TGTGCCAGCAGCCAAAGACAGGCGGGGGGTTACGAGCAGTACTTC . TRBJ2-7 TRBD2 TRBV6-6
CASSLPTENRAFF TGCGCCAGCAGCTTGCCGACTGAAAACCGAGCTTTCTTT . TRBJ1-1 . TRBV5-1
CASSRGSSQETQYF TGCGCCAGCAGCCGAGGGAGTTCTCAAGAGACCCAGTACTTC . TRBJ2-5 . TRBV5-1
CASSSSRQGTNSGANVLTF TGTGCCAGCAGCTCTAGTCGACAGGGGACGAACTCTGGGGCCAACGTCCTGACTTTC . TRBJ2-6 TRBD1 TRBV13
CASSPRGQAYNEQFF TGTGCCAGCAGCCCTCGGGGACAGGCATACAATGAGCAGTTCTTC . TRBJ2-1 TRBD1 TRBV13
CASSLIPQTSSEQFF TGTGCCAGCAGTTTAATTCCCCAGACTAGCTCTGAGCAGTTCTTC few TRBJ2-1 TRBD2 TRBV28
CASRRSASYEQYF TGTGCCAGCAGACGGTCCGCGTCCTACGAGCAGTACTTC . TRBJ2-7 . TRBV27
CASSLVETGGYEQYF TGTGCCAGCAGCTTGGTCGAGACAGGGGGCTACGAGCAGTACTTC . TRBJ2-7 TRBD1 TRBV7-6
CASSLATGGRTEAFF TGTGCCAGCAGTTTAGCTACAGGGGGACGGACTGAAGCTTTCTTT . TRBJ1-1 TRBD1 TRBV28
CASSNTRQGEYEQYF TGTGCCAGCAGCAACACTCGACAGGGAGAGTACGAGCAGTACTTC . TRBJ2-7 TRBD1 TRBV5-4
CASRPRDRSEAFF TGTGCCAGTAGGCCTCGGGACAGATCTGAAGCTTTCTTT . TRBJ1-1 TRBD1 TRBV19
CASSQRTSRPRSYEQYF TGCGCCAGCAGCCAGCGAACCTCCCGACCTCGTTCCTACGAGCAGTACTTC . TRBJ2-7 . TRBV5-1
CASSFGDRGLAYEQYF TGTGCCAGCAGCTTTGGGGACAGGGGTTTGGCCTACGAGCAGTACTTC . TRBJ2-7 TRBD1 TRBV7-2
CASSYVKGYYEQYF TGTGCCAGCAGTTACGTGAAGGGGTACTACGAGCAGTACTTC . TRBJ2-7 . TRBV6-6
CASSEASGGPYEQYF TGTGCCAGCAGTGAAGCGTCGGGAGGGCCGTACGAGCAGTACTTC . TRBJ2-7 TRBD2 TRBV6-1
CASSWGGSGNTIYF TGTGCCAGCAGCTGGGGGGGCTCTGGAAACACCATATATTTT . TRBJ1-3 . TRBV7-9
CASSAGQGFGYTF TGTGCCAGCAGCGCGGGACAGGGGTTCGGCTACACCTTC . TRBJ1-2 TRBD1 TRBV7-2
CASSFGSAGRADTQYF TGTGCCAGCAGCTTCGGTAGCGCCGGGAGGGCAGATACGCAGTATTTT . TRBJ2-3 TRBD2 TRBV7-2
CASTRGGVLENIQYF TGTGCCAGCACAAGGGGCGGGGTCCTGGAAAACATTCAGTACTTC . TRBJ2-4 . TRBV2
CASSRGQGLMNTEAFF TGTGCCAGCAGTCGTGGACAGGGCCTGATGAACACTGAAGCTTTCTTT . TRBJ1-1 TRBD1 TRBV9
CAWSFGNSNTGELFF TGTGCCTGGAGTTTTGGTAACTCGAACACCGGGGAGCTGTTTTTT . TRBJ2-2 . TRBV30
CASSQVREGPRSF TGCGCCAGCAGCCAAGTGAGAGAGGGTCCGCGGAGCTTC . TRBJ1-2 . TRBV4-1
CASGLVLGTEDTEAFF TGTGCTAGTGGTTTGGTACTGGGGACAGAGGACACTGAAGCTTTCTTT . TRBJ1-1 TRBD1 TRBV12-5